This T cell receptor (beta chain) originates from a study of early stage breast cancer tumors. Study-wide results and limits: In about 90% of the 16 patients, blood comparison separated tumor from normal breast. Chain pairing and CD4, CD8 or FOXP3 expression were not captured.

Each sample had two DNA replicates, roughly 0.5 ug blood or roughly 1.4 ug tissue. Some clones are missing from TCRdb's copy, which holds only in-frame ones; the method was immunoSEQ multiplex PCR. The data show 50,000 to 75,000 clones, with over 65% seen just once and roughly 3.4% held by the top ten. CDR3 length: 16 amino acids. The V end was cut by 1 base, the J end by 5 bases, with 17 bases between. CDR1 and CDR2 (germline): SGHTS, YDEGEE. In the case of this clone: What it binds is unknown.

The sequenced sample was blood. The TCR comes from a person aged 25 to 39 with breast cancer. The J gene is TRBJ2-3, the V gene TRBV5-8; weak D call: TRBD2 (6 bases). The CDR3 DNA reads as TGTGCCAGCAGCTTGCGACCCAGCGGCGGGGTAGATACGCAGTATTTT. As protein: CASSLRPSGGVDTQYF.